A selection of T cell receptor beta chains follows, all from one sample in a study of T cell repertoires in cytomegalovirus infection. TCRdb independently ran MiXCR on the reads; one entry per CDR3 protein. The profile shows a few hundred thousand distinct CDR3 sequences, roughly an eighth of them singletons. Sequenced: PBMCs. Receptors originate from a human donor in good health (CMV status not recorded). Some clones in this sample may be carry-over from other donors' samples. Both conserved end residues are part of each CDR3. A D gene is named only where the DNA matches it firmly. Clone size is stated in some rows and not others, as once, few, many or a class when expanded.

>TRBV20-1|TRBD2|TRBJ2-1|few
CSARGASGIPYNEQFF
TGCAGTGCTAGGGGAGCTAGCGGGATCCCCTACAATGAGCAGTTCTTC
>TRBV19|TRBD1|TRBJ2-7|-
CASRGQGEYEQYF
TGTGCCAGTAGGGGACAGGGGGAATACGAGCAGTACTTC
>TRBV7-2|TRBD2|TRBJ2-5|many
CASSLGLAEETQYF
TGTGCCAGCAGTTTGGGACTAGCGGAAGAGACCCAGTACTTC
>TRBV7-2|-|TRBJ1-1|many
CASSFGWDTEAFF
TGTGCCAGCAGCTTCGGGTGGGACACTGAAGCTTTCTTT
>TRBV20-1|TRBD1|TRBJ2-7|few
CSASRDRAYEQYF
TGCAGTGCTTCCCGAGACAGGGCCTACGAGCAGTACTTC
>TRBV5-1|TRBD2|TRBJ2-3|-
CASRHSLAGGDTQYF
TGCGCCAGCAGACATTCGCTAGCGGGGGGGGATACGCAGTATTTT
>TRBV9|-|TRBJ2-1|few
CASSSPRGMSSYNEQFF
TGTGCCAGCAGCTCCCCGAGGGGCATGAGCTCCTACAATGAGCAGTTCTTC
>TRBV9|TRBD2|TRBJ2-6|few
CASSVDPGLAGSGANVLTF
TGTGCCAGCAGCGTTGATCCGGGACTAGCGGGATCGGGGGCCAACGTCCTGACTTTC
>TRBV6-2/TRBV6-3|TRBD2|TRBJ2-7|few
CASSYSKIAGLYEQYF
TGTGCCAGCAGTTACTCGAAAATAGCGGGACTCTACGAGCAGTACTTC
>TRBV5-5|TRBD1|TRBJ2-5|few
CASSLEEIWTGQETQYF
TGTGCCAGCAGCTTGGAAGAGATTTGGACAGGTCAAGAGACCCAGTACTTC
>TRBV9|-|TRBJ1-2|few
CASSHGNLLTYGYTF
TGTGCCAGCAGCCACGGGAACCTTTTAACCTATGGCTACACCTTC
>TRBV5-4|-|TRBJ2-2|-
CASSQGPTGELFF
TGTGCCAGCAGCCAGGGACCAACCGGGGAGCTGTTTTTT
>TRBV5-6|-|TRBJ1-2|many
CASSLLARQRIDGYTF
TGTGCCAGCAGCTTGTTAGCCAGACAGAGGATCGATGGCTACACCTTC
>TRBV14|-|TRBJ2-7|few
CASSQDLRSEQYF
TGTGCCAGCAGCCAAGACCTCCGGAGCGAGCAGTACTTC
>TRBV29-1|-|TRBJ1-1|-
CSVLREAEAFF
TGCAGCGTCTTGAGGGAGGCTGAAGCTTTCTTT
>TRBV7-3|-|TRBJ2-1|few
CASSLGSLSYNEQFF
TGTGCCAGCAGCTTAGGTTCTCTCTCCTACAATGAGCAGTTCTTC
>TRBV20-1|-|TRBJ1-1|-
CSARDSSVEAFF
TGCAGTGCTAGAGATTCAAGCGTTGAAGCTTTCTTT
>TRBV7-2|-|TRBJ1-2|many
CASSLRSRGGYTF
TGTGCCAGCAGCTTGCGGTCGCGTGGTGGCTACACCTTC
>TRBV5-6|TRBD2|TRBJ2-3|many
CASSLPGLASSGTQYF
TGTGCCAGCAGCCTGCCGGGACTAGCGTCTTCTGGTACGCAGTATTTT
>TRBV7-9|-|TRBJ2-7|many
CASSFYTGAYEQYF
TGTGCCAGCAGCTTCTACACAGGAGCCTACGAGCAGTACTTC
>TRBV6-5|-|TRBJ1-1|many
CASRVPGHQEAFF
TGTGCCAGCAGGGTCCCGGGACACCAGGAAGCTTTCTTT
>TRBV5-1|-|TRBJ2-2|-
CASSLWTNTGELFF
TGCGCCAGCAGCTTGTGGACGAACACCGGGGAGCTGTTTTTT
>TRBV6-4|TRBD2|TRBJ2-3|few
CASSDSAGGSTDTQYF
TGTGCCAGCAGTGACTCAGCGGGGGGAAGCACAGATACGCAGTATTTT
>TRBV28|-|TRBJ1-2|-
CASSPSGGALLNYGYTF
TGTGCCAGCAGTCCGTCGGGGGGGGCCCTTCTGAACTATGGCTACACCTTC
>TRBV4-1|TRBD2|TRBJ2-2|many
CASSRGPGLAGSTGELFF
TGCGCCAGCAGCCGCGGACCGGGACTAGCGGGATCCACCGGGGAGCTGTTTTTT
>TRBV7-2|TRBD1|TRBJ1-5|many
CASGPGSDRANQPQHF
TGTGCCAGCGGCCCGGGGAGCGACAGGGCAAATCAGCCCCAGCATTTT
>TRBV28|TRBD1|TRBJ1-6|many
CASKSGQGGSSPLHF
TGTGCCAGCAAATCGGGACAGGGAGGCTCCTCACCCCTCCACTTT
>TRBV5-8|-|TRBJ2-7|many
CASSPGTIGTYEQYF
TGTGCCAGCAGCCCCGGGACAATCGGTACCTACGAGCAGTACTTC
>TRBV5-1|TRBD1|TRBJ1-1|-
CASSLEDRGNTEAFF
TGCGCCAGCAGCTTGGAGGACAGGGGGAACACTGAAGCTTTCTTT
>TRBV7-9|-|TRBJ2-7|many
CASSLQGGGYNPYEQYF
TGTGCCAGCAGCTTACAAGGGGGGGGTTATAACCCTTACGAGCAGTACTTC
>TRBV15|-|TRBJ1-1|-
CATSPGTGGNMNTEAFF
TGTGCCACCAGCCCTGGGACGGGCGGAAACATGAACACTGAAGCTTTCTTT
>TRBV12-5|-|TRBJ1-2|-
CASGHFGAGHGYTF
TGTGCTAGTGGACACTTCGGGGCAGGGCATGGCTACACCTTC
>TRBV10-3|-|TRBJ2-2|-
CAIRTGRGSNTGELFF
TGTGCCATCAGGACTGGAAGGGGTTCGAACACCGGGGAGCTGTTTTTT
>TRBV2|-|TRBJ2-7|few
CASRGTFLFHEQYF
TGTGCCAGCAGAGGGACATTTCTATTCCACGAGCAGTACTTC
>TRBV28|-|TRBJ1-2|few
CASSPPGSNYGYTF
TGTGCCAGCAGTCCGCCCGGGTCTAACTATGGCTACACCTTC
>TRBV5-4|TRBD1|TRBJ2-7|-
CASSGYQDRSYEQYF
TGTGCCAGCAGCGGGTATCAGGACAGGTCCTACGAGCAGTACTTC
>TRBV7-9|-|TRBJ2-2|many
CASSLGSVPAGFTGELFF
TGTGCCAGCAGCTTAGGATCTGTTCCGGCTGGGTTCACCGGGGAGCTGTTTTTT
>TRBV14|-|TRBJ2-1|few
CASSQVWVYEQFF
TGTGCCAGCAGCCAAGTGTGGGTGTATGAGCAGTTCTTC
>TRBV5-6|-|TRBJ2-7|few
CASSGVTYEQYF
TGTGCCAGCAGCGGGGTGACCTACGAGCAGTACTTC
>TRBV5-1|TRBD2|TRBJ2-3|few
CATQGTSGSTDTQYF
TGCGCCACCCAAGGGACTAGCGGGAGCACAGATACGCAGTATTTT
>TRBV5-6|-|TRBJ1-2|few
CASILGTLVDGYTF
TGTGCCAGCATCCTCGGGACCCTTGTTGACGGCTACACCTTC
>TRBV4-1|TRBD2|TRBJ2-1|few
CASSQAAGTSISEQFF
TGCGCCAGCAGCCAAGCCGCCGGGACTAGCATCTCTGAGCAGTTCTTC
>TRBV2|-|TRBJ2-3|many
CASSELTDTQYF
TGTGCCAGCAGTGAACTCACAGATACGCAGTATTTT
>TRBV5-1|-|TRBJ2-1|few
CASSAGARSSEQFF
TGCGCCAGCAGCGCCGGAGCTCGATCAAGTGAGCAGTTCTTC
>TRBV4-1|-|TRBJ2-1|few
CASTLDRGGHNEQFF
TGCGCCAGCACCCTTGACAGGGGAGGGCACAATGAGCAGTTCTTC
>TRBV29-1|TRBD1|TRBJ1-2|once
CSVRNRGNYGYTF
TGCAGCGTTAGGAACAGGGGGAACTATGGCTACACCTTC
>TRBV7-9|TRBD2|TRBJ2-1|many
CASSVTAGLAENEQFF
TGTGCCAGCAGCGTAACCGCGGGACTAGCCGAAAATGAGCAGTTCTTC
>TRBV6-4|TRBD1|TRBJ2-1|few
CASSDSHRGQQFF
TGTGCCAGCAGTGACTCCCACAGGGGGCAGCAGTTCTTC
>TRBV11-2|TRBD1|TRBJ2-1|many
CASSLVGTGPYNEQFF
TGTGCCAGCAGCTTAGTCGGGACAGGTCCCTACAATGAGCAGTTCTTC
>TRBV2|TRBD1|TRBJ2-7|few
CASRHRGSYEQYF
TGTGCCAGCAGGCACAGGGGATCCTACGAGCAGTACTTC
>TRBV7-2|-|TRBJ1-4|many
CASSPQGEKLFF
TGTGCCAGCAGCCCCCAAGGCGAAAAACTGTTTTTT
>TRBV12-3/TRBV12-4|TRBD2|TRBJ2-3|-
CASRGRAVDTQYF
TGTGCCAGCAGAGGGAGGGCCGTAGATACGCAGTATTTT